The next 10 T cell receptor beta chains were all read from a single sample in a study of HIV-infected children after antiretroviral therapy interruption. Sample treatment: PENTA 11 planned treatment interruption arm or continuous ART arm. RNA-based 3' RACE libraries used unique molecular identifiers. One entry per CDR3 protein, called by TCRdb with MiXCR from the 3' RACE reads. The sample carries around 50,000 distinct CDR3 sequences, around 4.7% recorded once. Sample: CD45RA+ CD4+ T cells from PBMCs, pooled from several time points, taken from a donor given antiretroviral therapy, either interrupted or continuous. This sample's subset: naive CD4+ CD45RA+ CD45RO- T cells. The receptors come from a pool of human donors with HIV.

This clonotype was recorded at least ten times. The rearrangement joins TRBV6-5 to TRBJ1-1, with 7 bases lining up with TRBD1. Trimming removed 6 bases from V and 2 bases from J; junction bases left unmatched: 18. The V gene's germline CDR1 is MNHEY and CDR2 SVGAGI. This CDR3 comprises 18 residues. Here the CDR3 DNA reads TGTGCCAGCAGCCGACTTGACAGGGCCGGGGAGGGAAACACTGAAGCTTTCTTT. This translates into CASSRLDRAGEGNTEAFF.

This clonotype was found many times. The V gene is TRBV5-1, the J gene TRBJ1-4; the match to TRBD1 covers 9 bases. CDR3 length: 15 residues. V shed 3 bases and J 5 bases; nucleotides not matched to a gene: 5. CDR1 SGHRS and CDR2 YFSETQ come from the germline V gene. CDR3 sequence: CASSSGQGINEKLFF. The DNA of the CDR3 is TGCGCCAGCAGCTCGGGACAGGGAATCAATGAAAAACTGTTTTTT. Full variable domain (rest looked up from reference TRBV5-1 and TRBJ1-4): KAGVTQTPRYLIKTRGQQVTLSCSPISGHRSVSWYQQTPGQGLQFLFEYFSETQRNKGNFPGRFSGRQFSNSRSEMNVSTLELGDSALYLCASSSGQGINEKLFFGSGTQLSVL.

This clonotype was detected ten times or more. The genes are TRBV28 and TRBJ1-6; a possible D gene is TRBD1 (6 bases). From germline, CDR1 is MDHEN and CDR2 SYDVKM. Deletions cut 3 bases from V and 7 bases from J, with 13 bases between. The CDR3 is 15 residues long. CDR3 amino acids: CASSFPGQNNSPLHF. CDR3 nucleotides: TGTGCCAGCAGTTTCCCCGGACAGAACAATTCACCCCTCCACTTT. The whole variable domain, filled in from reference TRBV28 and TRBJ1-6, reads DVKVTQSSRYLVKRTGEKVFLECVQDMDHENMFWYRQDPGLGLRLIYFSYDVKMKEKGDIPEGYSVSREKKERFSLILESASTNQTSMYLCASSFPGQNNSPLHFGNGTRLTVT.

This clonotype showed up many times. The gene calls are TRBV6-1 and TRBJ1-1, with a tentative D call TRBD1 (5 bases). Germline V gives CDR1 MNHNS, CDR2 SASEGT. The CDR3 contains 15 residues. V was cut by 1 base and J by 0 bases, with 9 bases left in between. CDR3 sequence reads: CASSEVGVLNTEAFF. The DNA of the CDR3 is TGTGCCAGCAGTGAAGTAGGGGTTCTGAACACTGAAGCTTTCTTT.

This chain uses TRBV19 with TRBJ2-7; TRBD1 might be the D (6 bases). CDR1 is LNHDA, CDR2 SQIVND, per germline (reference sequence). Trimming removed 6 bases from V and 4 bases from J, with 16 bases in between. The CDR3 length is 14 residues. Written as DNA, the CDR3 is TGTGCCAGTAGGAGGACAGCATCCCCATACGAGCAGTACTTC. Its translation: CASRRTASPYEQYF.

This clonotype was detected only a few times. This chain uses TRBV28 with TRBJ2-7, with TRBD1 matching 7 bases. CDR3 length: 13 amino acids. The trim removed 6 bases at V and 3 bases at J, leaving 5 bases unmatched. The germline CDR1 and CDR2 sequences are MDHEN and SYDVKM. DNA of the CDR3: TGTGCCAGCAGACAGGGGTCTCTCTACGAGCAGTACTTC. Protein product: CASRQGSLYEQYF. The full variable domain, with the rest looked up from reference TRBV28 and TRBJ2-7, is DVKVTQSSRYLVKRTGEKVFLECVQDMDHENMFWYRQDPGLGLRLIYFSYDVKMKEKGDIPEGYSVSREKKERFSLILESASTNQTSMYLCASRQGSLYEQYFGPGTRLTVT.

This clonotype was seen ten or more times. This sequence joins TRBV19 and TRBJ1-5; 8 nucleotides match TRBD1. The trim removed 4 bases at V and 5 bases at J, leaving 7 bases unmatched. CDR3 length equals 15 residues. Germline assignment: CDR1 LNHDA and CDR2 SQIVND (reference sequence). The CDR3 coding sequence is TGTGCCAGTAGTAAGCCGGGACAGGTCTATCAGCCCCAGCATTTT. This encodes CASSKPGQVYQPQHF.

This clonotype was counted many times. The chain's CDR3 is CSARSGGAGTEAFF. In nucleotides, the CDR3 is TGCAGTGCTAGATCAGGGGGCGCGGGGACTGAAGCTTTCTTT. The J gene is TRBJ1-1, the V gene TRBV20-1, with 8 bases fitting TRBD1. Per the germline V gene, CDR1 is DFQATT and CDR2 is SNEGSKA (reference sequence). CDR3 length: 14 residues. V shed 2 bases and J 5 bases; nucleotides not matched to a gene: 7.

The table lists this clonotype with a few counts. The chain recombines TRBV11-2 with TRBJ1-1; tentative D call: TRBD1 (5 bases). V dropped 5 bases and J dropped 0 bases, with 13 bases sitting between them. Germline CDR1 and CDR2: SGHAT and FQNNGV. The CDR3 covers 15 residues. CDR3 loop: CASSRAGRVNTEAFF. The CDR3 DNA sequence: TGTGCCAGCAGCCGGGCGGGACGGGTGAACACTGAAGCTTTCTTT.

This clonotype was recorded many times. This chain uses TRBV15 with TRBJ2-6, with TRBD1 as a possible D gene (6 bases). Trimming removed 4 bases from V and 4 bases from J, with 20 bases in between. CDR1 is LNHNV, CDR2 YYDKDF, per germline (reference sequence). This CDR3 is 18 amino acids long. The CDR3 nucleotides read TGTGCCACCAGCACCCCAGGGGCCTGGCCTTTGGGGGCCAACGTCCTGACTTTC. Protein sequence: CATSTPGAWPLGANVLTF.